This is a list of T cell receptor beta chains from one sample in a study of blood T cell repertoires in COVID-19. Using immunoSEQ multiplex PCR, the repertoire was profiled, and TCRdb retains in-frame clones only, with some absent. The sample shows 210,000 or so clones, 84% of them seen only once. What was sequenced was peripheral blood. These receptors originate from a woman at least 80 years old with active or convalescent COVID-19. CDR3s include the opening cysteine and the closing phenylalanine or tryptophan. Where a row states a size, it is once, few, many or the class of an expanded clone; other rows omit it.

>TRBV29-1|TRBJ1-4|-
CSGGPGREKLFF
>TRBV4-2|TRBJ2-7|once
CASSQLSGQGSYEQYF
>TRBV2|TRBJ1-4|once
CASSGQGGTNEKLFF
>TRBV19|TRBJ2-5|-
CASSSWTGGTKTQYF
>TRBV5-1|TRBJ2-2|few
CASSQNTGELFF
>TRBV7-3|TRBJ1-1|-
CASSLTWRTEAFF
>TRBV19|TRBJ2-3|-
CASTHAGAGTDTQYF
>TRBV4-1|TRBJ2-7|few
CASSQDPRGYEQYF
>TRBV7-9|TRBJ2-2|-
CASSIASGANTGELFF
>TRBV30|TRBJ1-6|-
CAWSAGPNSPLHF
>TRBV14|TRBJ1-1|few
CASSQDSTTWEAFF
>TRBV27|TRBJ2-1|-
CASSLQQEGEQFF
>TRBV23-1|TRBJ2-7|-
CASSHPAGGSICYEQYF
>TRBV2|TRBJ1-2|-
CASRAQGALLWDYTF
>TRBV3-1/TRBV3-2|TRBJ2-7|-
CASSQVWQGPYEQYF
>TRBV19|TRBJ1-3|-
CASSPIHSSGNTIYF
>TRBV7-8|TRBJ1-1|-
CASSLEQGDSTEAFF